Listed here are 28 T cell receptor beta chains from one sample, sequenced in a study of blood T cell repertoires in COVID-19. The assay was immunoSEQ multiplex PCR, and TCRdb's table has in-frame clones only and misses some. The table includes roughly 140,000 clones, 80% to 90% detected once. Sequencing used peripheral blood. The receptors stem from a woman in her thirties or forties with acute or convalescent COVID-19.

The V and J genes are TRBV2 and TRBJ1-4; 12 bases are shared with TRBD1. Trimming at V came to 4 bases and at J to 7 bases, leaving 4 bases not matched to a gene. This CDR3 comprises 15 residues. The germline gives CDR1 SNHLY, CDR2 FYNNEI. The CDR3 is CASSGDRGLVEKLFF. The CDR3 DNA reads TGTGCCAGCAGTGGGGACAGGGGGCTGGTTGAAAAACTGTTTTTT.

The chain employs TRBV5-6 and TRBJ1-2, with D possibly TRBD1 on 5 matching bases. Trimming removed 2 bases from V and 7 bases from J, with 12 bases in between. The CDR3 consists of 13 residues. The germline V gene has CDR1 SGHDT and CDR2 YYEEEE. CDR3: CASSFGRARGYTF. The CDR3 DNA reads TGTGCCAGCAGCTTCGGCAGGGCACGTGGCTACACCTTC.

This clone was found once. The rearrangement links TRBV29-1 to TRBJ2-5; TRBD1 is a possible D gene (5 bases). Germline CDR1 reads SQVTM; CDR2 reads ANQGSEA. CDR3 size: 14 residues. Trimming cost V 4 bases and J 1 base, with 13 bases left between them. The CDR3 DNA sequence: TGCAGCGTTGCGCTCGGACAACCCCAAGAGACCCAGTACTTC. Protein: CSVALGQPQETQYF.

The V and J genes are TRBV7-9 and TRBJ2-4, with D maybe TRBD1 (9 bases). The CDR3 contains 19 residues. Germline CDR1 is SEHNR and CDR2 is FQNEAQ (reference sequence). Trimming shortened V by 7 bases and J by 0 bases, and 25 bases separated the two germline ends. CDR3 DNA sequence: TGTGCCAGCACCTCGGGGGGGACAGGGCACTCTCTAGCCAAAAACATTCAGTACTTC. It yields the protein CASTSGGTGHSLAKNIQYF. Using reference TRBV7-9 and TRBJ2-4 for the parts outside the CDR3, the full variable domain is DTGVSQNPRHKITKRGQNVTFRCDPISEHNRLYWYRQTLGQGPEFLTYFQNEAQLEKSRLLSDRFSAERPKGSFSTLEIQRTEQGDSAMYLCASTSGGTGHSLAKNIQYFGAGTRLSVL.

Points on this clone: It may be a read error: a sequence one base away is much more abundant. The V and J genes are TRBV7-8 and TRBJ2-7; the match to TRBD2 covers 14 bases. Trimming at V came to 5 bases and at J to 6 bases, leaving 3 bases not matched to a gene. The CDR3 is made up of 14 amino acids. The germline CDR1 and CDR2 sequences are SGHVS and FQNEAQ. The CDR3 sequence is CASSLGLAGVEQYF. DNA of the CDR3: TGTGCCAGCAGCCTGGGACTAGCGGGGGTCGAGCAGTACTTC.

V usage is TRBV6-1 and J usage is TRBJ2-7; possibly TRBD2 for D (6 bases). The V gene lost 4 bases and the J gene lost 7 bases, with 23 bases spanning the gap. The CDR3 sequence is 16 residues long. Germline V CDR1 and CDR2: MNHNS, SASEGT. The CDR3 sequence: CASSAGGHLPIKEQYF. The DNA for the CDR3 is TGTGCCAGCAGTGCCGGAGGGCACCTCCCTATAAAGGAGCAGTACTTC.

V and J are TRBV6-5 and TRBJ2-7; perhaps TRBD2 as D (6 bases). The CDR3 length is 14 residues. CDR1 and CDR2 from the germline V gene are MNHEY and SVGAGI. Trimming took 10 bases from V and 3 from J, leaving 19 bases between them. CDR3 DNA sequence: TGTGCCACCCTACTGTTCGGGGGTGGCTACGAGCAGTACTTC. The encoded protein is CATLLFGGGYEQYF.

This clone was detected a few times. The CDR3 DNA is TGTGCCAGCAGTATCGACAGTAGACCCACTGAAGCTTTCTTT. Translation: CASSIDSRPTEAFF. The chain combines TRBV9 with TRBJ1-1; a weak D match, TRBD1 (5 bases). The germline CDR1 and CDR2 sequences are SGDLS and YYNGEE. V was clipped by 5 bases and J by 4 bases, with 15 bases between them. The CDR3 loop spans 14 amino acids.

The chain employs TRBV15 and TRBJ2-7; D might be TRBD2 (6 bases). From germline, CDR1 is LNHNV and CDR2 YYDKDF (reference sequence). CDR3 length: 17 residues. The germline V and J ends were trimmed by 0 bases and 3 bases, with 18 bases remaining between them. The CDR3 protein is CATSRETGWGDYYEQYF. Written as DNA, the CDR3 is TGTGCCACCAGCAGAGAAACCGGCTGGGGGGATTACTACGAGCAGTACTTC.

This rearrangement joins TRBV19 to TRBJ1-1; possible D gene TRBD1, 5 bases. The germline V gene has CDR1 LNHDA and CDR2 SQIVND (reference sequence). Trimming removed 4 bases from V and 0 bases from J, with 9 bases in between. This CDR3 has 14 amino acids. The CDR3 sequence is CASSTGNLNTEAFF. The DNA for the CDR3 is TGTGCCAGTAGTACAGGGAACTTGAACACTGAAGCTTTCTTT.

The chain employs TRBV19 and TRBJ2-2; 7 bases are shared with TRBD1. Germline V CDR1 and CDR2: LNHDA, SQIVND (reference sequence). V dropped 7 bases and J dropped 5; count of bases not matched to a gene: 7. CDR3 length equals 14 residues. The CDR3 here is CASTETGITGELFF. Here the CDR3 DNA reads TGTGCCAGTACCGAGACAGGGATAACCGGGGAGCTGTTTTTT.

The rearrangement joins TRBV7-2 to TRBJ1-5; D may be TRBD1 (5 bases). The CDR3 contains 13 residues. Germline values: CDR1 SGHTA, CDR2 FQGNSA. V dropped 3 bases and J dropped 6 bases, with 9 bases sitting between them. The CDR3 loop is CASSLGGVQPQHF. The CDR3 coding sequence is TGTGCCAGCAGCTTGGGGGGGGTTCAGCCCCAGCATTTT. Using reference TRBV7-2 and TRBJ1-5 for the parts outside the CDR3, the full variable domain is GAGVSQSPSNKVTEKGKDVELRCDPISGHTALYWYRQSLGQGLEFLIYFQGNSAPDKSGLPSDRFSAERTGGSVSTLTIQRTQQEDSAVYLCASSLGGVQPQHFGDGTRLSIL.

The CDR3 protein is CASSLRSGSYNEQFF. CDR3 nucleotide sequence: TGTGCCAGCAGCTTAAGAAGCGGGAGCTACAATGAGCAGTTCTTC. This chain links TRBV7-8 with TRBJ2-1; TRBD2 agrees at 8 bases. The V gene's germline CDR1 is SGHVS and CDR2 FQNEAQ. V was pared by 2 bases and J by 3 bases, with 3 bases of the junction left unmatched. The CDR3 covers 15 residues.

This rearrangement joins TRBV7-2 to TRBJ2-7, with TRBD2 matching 7 bases. The V gene end was trimmed by 4 bases and the J gene end by 2 bases; junction bases not matched to a gene: 8. The germline gives CDR1 SGHTA, CDR2 FQGNSA. The CDR3 runs to 15 residues. The CDR3 loop is CASSSRGGSPYEQYF. Here the CDR3 DNA reads TGTGCCAGCAGCTCCCGCGGCGGGAGTCCCTACGAGCAGTACTTC.

This clone showed up just a few times. This chain joins TRBV28 and TRBJ1-2; a possible D gene is TRBD1 (6 bases). The CDR3 has 14 residues. V lost 5 bases to trimming and J lost 5 bases, with 15 bases between them. Per the germline V gene, CDR1 is MDHEN and CDR2 is SYDVKM. DNA of the CDR3: TGTGCCAGCAGTGTAGGGGGTAATCGGTATGGCTACACCTTC. Encoded protein: CASSVGGNRYGYTF.

This clone was seen a few times. The chain has TRBV19 and TRBJ1-6; D possibly corresponds to TRBD1 (6 bases). V lost 8 bases, J lost 6 bases, and 14 bases lay in between. CDR1 is LNHDA and CDR2 is SQIVND in the germline V gene (reference sequence). The CDR3 runs to 14 residues. CDR3 sequence (DNA): TGTGCCAGTTCCCCTGCCAGGGGTAATTCACCCCTCCACTTT. This translates into CASSPARGNSPLHF.

This chain uses TRBV28 with TRBJ2-1; 11 bases agree with TRBD2. The CDR3 extends over 17 amino acids. Germline CDR1 reads MDHEN; CDR2 reads SYDVKM. CDR3 amino acids: CASEIGAFSGGVSEQFF. CDR3 DNA sequence: TGTGCAAGCGAAATCGGAGCCTTTAGCGGGGGGGTATCTGAGCAGTTCTTC.

This chain links TRBV19 with TRBJ2-7, with D tentatively TRBD1 (6 bases). Germline assignment: CDR1 LNHDA and CDR2 SQIVND (reference sequence). The CDR3 runs 14 residues. V shed 3 bases and J shed 5 bases, with 14 bases lying between them. Here the CDR3 DNA reads TGTGCCAGTAGTATGTCAGGGGAAATCAACGAGCAGTACTTC. Its protein product is CASSMSGEINEQYF.

V is TRBV19 and J is TRBJ1-5; TRBD1 might be the D (6 bases). The CDR3 is made up of 14 amino acids. The germline V and J ends were trimmed by 7 bases and 6 bases, with 16 bases remaining between them. CDR1 LNHDA and CDR2 SQIVND come from the germline V gene (reference sequence). The CDR3 nucleotides are TGTGCCAGTACCGGCAGGGGAGAGGGTCAGCCCCAGCATTTT. Its translation is CASTGRGEGQPQHF.

V and J are TRBV6-5 and TRBJ1-5, with 8 bases that match TRBD1. CDR1 and CDR2 (germline): MNHEY, SVGAGI. The CDR3 totals 15 residues. The V segment lost 6 bases and the J segment 4 bases; nucleotides outside the gene matches: 8. CDR3 in DNA: TGTGCCAGCAGCCCCCGGACAGGGACTAATCAGCCCCAGCATTTT. Translating it yields CASSPRTGTNQPQHF.

The CDR3 protein is CASSLVGAGGRYNEQFF. The CDR3 region has the DNA TGCGCCAGCAGCTTGGTTGGGGCGGGAGGGCGATACAATGAGCAGTTCTTC. This chain joins TRBV5-1 and TRBJ2-1, with TRBD2 matching 9 bases. V lost 0 bases to trimming and J lost 4 bases; unmatched junction nucleotides: 8. CDR3 length equals 17 residues. From germline, CDR1 is SGHRS and CDR2 YFSETQ.

The V call is TRBV14, the J call TRBJ2-1; weak D call: TRBD1 (6 bases). The germline gives CDR1 SGHDN, CDR2 FVKESK. Trimming cost V 0 bases and J 15 bases, with 18 bases left between them. This CDR3 spans 14 amino acids. CDR3 amino acids: CASSQDSLIQGLFF. DNA for the CDR3: TGTGCCAGCAGCCAAGACTCCCTTATCCAGGGGCTGTTCTTC.

The chain has TRBV2 and TRBJ2-7, with D perhaps matching TRBD1 (6 bases). Per germline, CDR1 SNHLY and CDR2 FYNNEI. The CDR3 is 12 residues long. The V end was cut by 5 bases, the J end by 3 bases, with 8 bases between. Here the CDR3 DNA reads TGTGCCAGCAGTAACAGGGACTACGAGCAGTACTTC. Translating gives CASSNRDYEQYF.

V and J are TRBV13 and TRBJ1-2; TRBD1 matches 9 bases. The V and J ends lost 0 bases and 4 bases, in that order; junction bases with no gene match: 6. Germline values: CDR1 PRHDT, CDR2 FYEKMQ (reference sequence). The CDR3 runs 16 residues. The CDR3 coding sequence is TGTGCCAGCAGCTTAGGCCGAGGACAGGGGATCTATGGCTACACCTTC. Protein sequence: CASSLGRGQGIYGYTF.

The rearrangement uses TRBV10-3 and TRBJ2-7; possible D gene TRBD1, 5 bases. The germline V gene has CDR1 ENHRY and CDR2 SYGVKD. This CDR3 is 13 amino acids long. Trimming took 6 bases from V and 0 from J, leaving 9 bases between them. The DNA of the CDR3 is TGTGCCATCAGCCGACAGAGCTCCTACGAGCAGTACTTC. Translating gives CAISRQSSYEQYF.

The chain has TRBV2 and TRBJ1-2; D remains ambiguous. This CDR3 has 13 amino acids. Germline CDR1 reads SNHLY; CDR2 reads FYNNEI. Trimming took off 1 base at V and 4 bases at J, with 7 bases between the two ends. The CDR3 DNA sequence: TGTGCCAGCAGTGAAGAGGAGGGCTATGGCTACACCTTC. This sequence encodes CASSEEEGYGYTF.

J is TRBJ1-2 and V is TRBV19; 8 bases agree with TRBD1. The V segment lost 1 base and the J segment 8 bases; nucleotides outside the gene matches: 9. The germline gives CDR1 LNHDA, CDR2 SQIVND (reference sequence). There are 15 residues in the CDR3. Here the CDR3 reads CASSIGTGMTLGYTF. DNA for the CDR3: TGTGCCAGTAGTATAGGGACAGGGATGACGTTGGGCTACACCTTC.

The chain joins TRBV2 to TRBJ2-3, with 7 bases fitting TRBD1. The germline V gene encodes CDR1 SNHLY and CDR2 FYNNEI. The CDR3 is 14 residues long. J gave up 3 bases and V 7 bases, and 7 bases lay outside the gene matches. CDR3 in DNA: TGTGCCAGCATTAGACTACAGGGGACAGATACGCAGTATTTT. Encoded protein: CASIRLQGTDTQYF.